This T cell receptor beta chain appears in the sequencing data of a study of blood T cells in healthy people across ages. On this clonotype itself: The junction differs from germline at one of its ends, possibly a read error.

This CDR3 is built from 14 residues. Germline CDR1 SGHTA, CDR2 FQGNSA. A second PCR of roughly 6 to 12 cycles used a sample-barcoded 5' primer and a J-beta primer mix. TCRdb processed the 5' RACE reads anew with MiXCR; each CDR3 protein has one entry. This table holds more than 500,000 distinct CDR3 sequences, roughly 29% found once. The chain couples TRBV7-2 to TRBJ1-1; weak D call: TRBD1 (6 bases). Specimen: blood. The receptor comes from a woman in her seventies in good health. CDR3 protein: CASSTLPGGTVALF. CDR3 bases: TGTGCCAGCTCAACGTTACCCGGGGGCACGGTAGCTCTCTTT. Looking up the rest from reference TRBV7-2 and TRBJ1-1 gives the full variable domain: GAGVSQSPSNKVTEKGKDVELRCDPISGHTALYWYRQSLGQGLEFLIYFQGNSAPDKSGLPSDRFSAERTGGSVSTLTIQRTQQEDSAVYLCASSTLPGGTVALFGQGTRLTVV.